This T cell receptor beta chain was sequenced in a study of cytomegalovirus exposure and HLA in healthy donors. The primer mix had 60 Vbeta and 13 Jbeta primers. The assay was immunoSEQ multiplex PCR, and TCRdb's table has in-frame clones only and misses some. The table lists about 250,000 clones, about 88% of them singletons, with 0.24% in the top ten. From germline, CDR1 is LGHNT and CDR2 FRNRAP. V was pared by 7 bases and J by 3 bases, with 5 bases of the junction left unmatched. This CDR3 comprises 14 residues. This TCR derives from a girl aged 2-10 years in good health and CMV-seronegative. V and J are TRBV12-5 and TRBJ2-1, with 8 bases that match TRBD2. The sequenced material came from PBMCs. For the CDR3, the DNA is TGTGCTAGTGTTCTTGCGGGAGGCTACAATGAGCAGTTCTTC. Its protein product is CASVLAGGYNEQFF.